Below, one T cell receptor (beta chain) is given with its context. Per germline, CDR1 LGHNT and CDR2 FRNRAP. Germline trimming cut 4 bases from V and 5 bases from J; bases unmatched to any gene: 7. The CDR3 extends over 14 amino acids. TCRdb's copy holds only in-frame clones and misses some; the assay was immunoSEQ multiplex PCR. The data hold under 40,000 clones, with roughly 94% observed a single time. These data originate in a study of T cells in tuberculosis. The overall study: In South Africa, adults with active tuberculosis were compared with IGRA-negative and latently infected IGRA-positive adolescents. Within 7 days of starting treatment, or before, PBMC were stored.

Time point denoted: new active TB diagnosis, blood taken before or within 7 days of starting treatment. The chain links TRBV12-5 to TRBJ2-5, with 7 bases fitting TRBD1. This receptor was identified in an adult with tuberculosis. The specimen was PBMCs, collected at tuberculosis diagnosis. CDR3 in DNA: TGTGCTAGTGGTTCCGGACAGGTCCACGAGACCCAGTACTTC. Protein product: CASGSGQVHETQYF.